What follows are 7 T cell receptor beta chains derived from one specimen sequenced in a study of human T cells and chemical hapten exposure. Time point here: patch test 1, 2 weeks after DPC sensitization. Indicated treatment: therapeutic diphenylcyclopropenone sensitization with weekly scalp DPC. TCRdb itself ran the RACE reads through MiXCR, one entry per CDR3 protein. The profile shows 70,000 to 100,000 distinct CDR3 sequences, approximately 8% of them singletons. The material was whole blood, obtained in connection with sensitization to the hapten diphenylcyclopropenone (DPC). These receptors were collected from a woman aged 25-40 years with alopecia areata. Some clones in this sample may be carry-over from other donors' samples.

The V call is TRBV12-3 or TRBV12-4, the J call TRBJ2-3; TRBD2 agrees at 9 bases. The CDR3 spans 15 residues. The trim removed 7 bases at V and 3 bases at J, leaving 8 bases unmatched. In DNA form, the CDR3 reads TGTGCCAGCAAAATTGGGCGGGGGGGGACAGATACGCAGTATTTT. It translates to CASKIGRGGTDTQYF.

This clonotype appeared many times. The chain combines TRBV20-1 with TRBJ1-3, with TRBD1 matching over 7 bases. Looked up from germline, CDR1 is DFQATT and CDR2 is SNEGSKA (reference sequence). The CDR3 length is 12 residues. Trimming took 7 bases from V and 4 from J; bases not matched to a gene: 4. The CDR3 sequence is CSVPTGGNTIYF. Written as DNA, the CDR3 is TGCAGTGTTCCGACAGGGGGAAACACCATATATTTT.

This clonotype was seen many times. This chain connects TRBV20-1 to TRBJ2-3; D unclear. Germline-derived CDR1 and CDR2 are DFQATT and SNEGSKA (reference sequence). The length of the CDR3 is 13 residues. Trimming cost V 3 bases and J 0 bases, with 7 bases left between them. The CDR3 loop is CSASDWSTDTQYF. As DNA, the CDR3 is TGCAGTGCTAGCGACTGGAGCACAGATACGCAGTATTTT.

The table lists this clonotype with a few counts. The chain carries TRBV20-1 and TRBJ1-5, with D possibly TRBD1 on 6 matching bases. The germline V gene encodes CDR1 DFQATT and CDR2 SNEGSKA (reference sequence). The CDR3 runs to 14 residues. V lost 1 base to trimming and J lost 5 bases, with 12 bases between them. The CDR3 sequence is CSARGGQTDQPQHF. CDR3 DNA sequence: TGCAGTGCTAGAGGCGGACAGACAGATCAGCCCCAGCATTTT.

V is TRBV13 and J is TRBJ2-6, with TRBD2 matching 11 bases. This CDR3 is 18 amino acids long. The junction had 8 bases not matched to a gene; V was cut back by 5 bases and J by 2 bases. The germline V gene encodes CDR1 PRHDT and CDR2 FYEKMQ (reference sequence). The chain's CDR3 is CASSPFSGGAPGANVLTF. The CDR3 nucleotides are TGTGCCAGCAGCCCCTTTAGCGGGGGGGCTCCTGGGGCCAACGTCCTGACTTTC.

The chain uses TRBV6-5 and TRBJ2-3, with unresolved D. CDR1 is MNHEY and CDR2 is SVGAGI in the germline V gene. The length of the CDR3 is 13 residues. The V end lost 2 bases, the J end lost 4 bases, and 7 bases lay between the germline ends. CDR3: CASSYAFSDTQYF. The CDR3 coding sequence is TGTGCCAGCAGTTACGCCTTCTCAGATACGCAGTATTTT.

The rearrangement uses TRBV5-1 and TRBJ2-7; 7 bases fit TRBD1. Trimming at V came to 3 bases and at J to 8 bases, leaving 8 bases not matched to a gene. The CDR3 has 13 residues. Looked up from germline, CDR1 is SGHRS and CDR2 is YFSETQ. The chain's CDR3 is CASSCYRGQQQYF. CDR3 nucleotide sequence: TGCGCCAGCAGCTGCTACAGGGGCCAGCAGCAGTACTTC.